The 2 T cell receptor beta chains listed next were all sequenced from one sample in a study of vaccination effects on CD4 cells after COVID-19. Clones were sequenced by immunoSEQ multiplex PCR, and TCRdb holds only the in-frame ones, with some missing. The data hold fewer than 15,000 clones, with over 60% observed a single time. These TCRs are of unknown antigen specificity. With the ViraFEST assay, the study expanded antigen-specific CD4+ T cells using viral peptide pools, then sequenced them. It was after more than 8 days of culture that CD4+ T cells were isolated. From March to December 2020, the person had a SARS-CoV-2 infection that was confirmed by PCR. Either the mRNA-1273 or the BNT162b2 vaccine was given to participants as two doses. The source was CD4+ T cells from PBMCs cultured with HCoV-NL63 spike peptides, collected after COVID-19 vaccination. The source of these receptors is a human donor who had a prior SARS-CoV-2 infection.

This chain uses TRBV4-2 with TRBJ1-6, with D perhaps TRBD1 (6 bases). Trimming took 4 bases from V and 4 from J, leaving 17 bases between them. The CDR3 sequence is 17 residues long. Germline loops: CDR1 LGHNA, CDR2 YNFKEQ. For the CDR3, the DNA is TGTGCCAGCAGCCTCGGGACAAGCCACTCGTATAATTCACCCCTCCACTTT. This codes for CASSLGTSHSYNSPLHF.

The chain has TRBV12-3 or TRBV12-4 and TRBJ2-7; D is ambiguous. The CDR3 contains 13 residues. Trimming left V 2 bases short and J 2 bases short, with 7 bases between. This CDR3 reads CASSLYKTYEQYF. DNA of the CDR3: TGTGCCAGCAGTTTATACAAGACCTACGAGCAGTACTTC.